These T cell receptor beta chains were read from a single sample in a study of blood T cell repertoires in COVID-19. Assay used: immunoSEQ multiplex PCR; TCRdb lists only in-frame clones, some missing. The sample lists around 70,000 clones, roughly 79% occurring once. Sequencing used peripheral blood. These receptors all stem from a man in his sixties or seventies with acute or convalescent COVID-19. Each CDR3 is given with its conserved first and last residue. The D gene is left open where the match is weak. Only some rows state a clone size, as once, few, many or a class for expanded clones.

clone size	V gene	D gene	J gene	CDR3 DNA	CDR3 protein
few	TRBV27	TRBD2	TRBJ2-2	TGTGCCAGCAGTACCCGGACTAGCGGGAGGACCGGGGAGCTGTTTTTT	CASSTRTSGRTGELFF
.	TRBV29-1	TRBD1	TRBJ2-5	TGCAGCGTTGGGACAGGCGGAGAGACCCAGTACTTC	CSVGTGGETQYF
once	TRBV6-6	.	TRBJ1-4	TGTGCCAGCTCCAACCGCGGGGGGGATGAAAAACTGTTTTTT	CASSNRGGDEKLFF
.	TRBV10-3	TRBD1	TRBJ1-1	TGTGCCATCGCCCGACAGGGGAGCACTGAAGCTTTCTTT	CAIARQGSTEAFF
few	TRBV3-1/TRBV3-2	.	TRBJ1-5	TGTGCCAGCAGCCAAGCGGCGGGGGGCAATCAGCCCCAGCATTTT	CASSQAAGGNQPQHF
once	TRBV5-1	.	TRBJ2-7	TGCGCCAGCAGCTTGGGCGTGGGACAAGACCCCCAGCAGTACTTC	CASSLGVGQDPQQYF
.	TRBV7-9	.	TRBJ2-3	TGTGCCAGCAGCTTCCCTAGCACAGATACGCAGTATTTT	CASSFPSTDTQYF
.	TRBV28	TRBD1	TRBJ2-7	TGTGCCAGCAGTTCCCCCGGGACAGCAAACTTCGAGCAGTACTTC	CASSSPGTANFEQYF
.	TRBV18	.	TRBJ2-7	TGTGCCAGCTCACCACCGCACAGCCGCTACGAGCAGTACTTC	CASSPPHSRYEQYF
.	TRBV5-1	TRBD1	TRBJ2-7	TGCGCCAGCAGCTTGGTCAGCCTCGGGACAGGGTCCAACGAGCAGTACTTC	CASSLVSLGTGSNEQYF
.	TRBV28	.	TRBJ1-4	TGTGCCAGCAGTTTCGGGGGTCGGGAAAAACTGTTTTTT	CASSFGGREKLFF
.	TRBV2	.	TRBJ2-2	TGTGCCAGCATACAGGGTTACACCGGGGAGCTGTTTTTT	CASIQGYTGELFF
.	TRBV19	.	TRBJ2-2	TGTGCCAGCCGGGACACGAACACCGGGGAGCTGTTTTTT	CASRDTNTGELFF
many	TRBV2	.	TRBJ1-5	TGTGCCAGCAGGGGGGGGAAAGAAAATCAGCCCCAGCATTTT	CASRGGKENQPQHF
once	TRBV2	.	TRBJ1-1	TGTGCCAGCAGTAAACAGGTTCTGAACACTGAAGCTTTCTTT	CASSKQVLNTEAFF
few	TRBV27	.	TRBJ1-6	TGTGCCAGCAGTTTATCCACACAGGGTTGGAGCTCCTATAATTCACCCCTCCACTTT	CASSLSTQGWSSYNSPLHF
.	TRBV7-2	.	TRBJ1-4	TGTGCCAGCAGCTTAGCGCAGGGGGAAAAACTGTTTTTT	CASSLAQGEKLFF
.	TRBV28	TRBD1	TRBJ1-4	TGTGCCAGCAGTCTCGGACAGGGGACGGAAAAACTGTTTTTT	CASSLGQGTEKLFF
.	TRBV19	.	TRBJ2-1	TGTGCCACCCTCCAGGTCGGCTCCTACAATGAGCAGTTCTTC	CATLQVGSYNEQFF
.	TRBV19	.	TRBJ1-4	TGTGCCAGTAGCTGGCGGGCAGGGGAGAATGAAAAACTGTTTTTT	CASSWRAGENEKLFF
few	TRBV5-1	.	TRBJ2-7	TGCGCCAGCAGCTTGGCTCAGGGGCGTACCTACGAGCAGTACTTC	CASSLAQGRTYEQYF
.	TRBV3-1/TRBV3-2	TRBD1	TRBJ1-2	TGTGCCAGCAGCCAAGGGCGACAGGGACCAATTCTGGGCTACACCTTC	CASSQGRQGPILGYTF
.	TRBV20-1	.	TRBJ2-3	TGCAGTGCTAGGTGGGGAGACACGCAGTATTTT	CSARWGDTQYF
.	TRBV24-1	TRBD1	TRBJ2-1	TGTGCCACCAGTGATTCCGGACAGGGCAATGAGCAGTTCTTC	CATSDSGQGNEQFF
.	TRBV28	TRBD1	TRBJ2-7	TGTGCCAGCAGGGGGGACAGTATGGGGCTCTACGAGCAGTACTTC	CASRGDSMGLYEQYF
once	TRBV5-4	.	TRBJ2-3	TGTGCCAGCAGCTTGGTGACGGGAGTTCTCACAGATACGCAGTATTTT	CASSLVTGVLTDTQYF
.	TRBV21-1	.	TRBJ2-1	TGTGCCAGCAGCCCTCGGACGCAAACTAGCGGGAGGGCGTTATACAATGAGCAGTTCTTC	CASSPRTQTSGRALYNEQFF
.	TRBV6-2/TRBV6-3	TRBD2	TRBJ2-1	TGTGCCAGCAGCCGCCCGCTGACTAGCGGGTTTTACAATGAGCAGTTCTTC	CASSRPLTSGFYNEQFF
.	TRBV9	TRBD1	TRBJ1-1	TGTGCCAGCAGCTGGGGACAGGGGACTGAAGCTTTCTTT	CASSWGQGTEAFF
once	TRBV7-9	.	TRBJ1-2	TGTGCCAGCAGCTTAGGGGGGGGCCTCTATGGCTACACCTTC	CASSLGGGLYGYTF
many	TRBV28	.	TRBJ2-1	TGTGCCAGCAGTTTATACGGGGGAGGAGGTAATGAGCAGTTCTTC	CASSLYGGGGNEQFF
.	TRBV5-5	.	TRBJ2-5	TGTGCCAGCAGCTTGTACAGCCGAGAGACCCAGTACTTC	CASSLYSRETQYF
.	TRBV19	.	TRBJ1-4	TGTGCCAGTAGTACTTTCGACGACAGCAAGGAAAAACTGTTTTTT	CASSTFDDSKEKLFF
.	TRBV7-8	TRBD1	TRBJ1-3	TGTGCCAGCAGCTTGGACAGGACTACTGGAAACACCATATATTTT	CASSLDRTTGNTIYF
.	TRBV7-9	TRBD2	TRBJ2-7	TGTGCCAGCAGCGCTGGTGGTAGCGGGAGTGGCGAGCAGTACTTC	CASSAGGSGSGEQYF